These 5 T cell receptor beta chains came from one sample sequenced in a study of shared clonotypes between healthy human individuals. The repertoire was sequenced with immunoSEQ multiplex PCR; TCRdb's copy has only in-frame clones and lacks some. Counted here are 550,000 to 800,000 clones, roughly 91% occurring once; the ten biggest clones make up 34%. Input material: memory CD8+ T cells from PBMCs. Regarding subset: CD45RO+ cells pooled with CCR7-negative TemRA cells. The receptors stem from a man between 18 and 35 years old in good health. Some clones in this sample may be carry-over from other donors' samples.

The gene calls are TRBV5-4 and TRBJ2-7; either TRBD1 or TRBD2 may supply D (5 bases each). There are 16 residues in the CDR3. V was shortened by 4 bases and J by 4 bases, with 21 bases between the two germline ends. Per the germline V gene, CDR1 is SGHNT and CDR2 is YYREEE (reference sequence). The CDR3 DNA sequence: TGTGCCAGCAGCCCGGCAGGCCTGGGGGACCTTTACGAGCAGTACTTC. This codes for CASSPAGLGDLYEQYF.

V and J are TRBV25-1 and TRBJ2-1, with 8 bases lining up with TRBD2. Unmatched junction bases numbered 12, after V lost 5 bases and J lost 6 bases. Per germline, CDR1 MGHDK and CDR2 SYGVNS. CDR3 length: 16 residues. The DNA for the CDR3 is TGTGCCAGCAGTTCAACCGGGACTAGAATTGTCAATGAGCAGTTCTTC. Residues: CASSSTGTRIVNEQFF.

The chain links TRBV4-3 to TRBJ1-2; unclear D gene. The CDR3 extends over 16 amino acids. V was shortened by 0 bases and J by 4 bases, with 15 bases between the two germline ends. CDR1 and CDR2 from the germline V gene are LGHNA and YSLEER. The CDR3 loop is CASSQDLTREPYGYTF. CDR3 DNA: TGCGCCAGCAGCCAAGATCTGACACGGGAACCCTATGGCTACACCTTC.

This clone was counted only a few times. This rearrangement joins TRBV6-5 to TRBJ1-2; TRBD1 might be the D (5 bases). V lost 0 bases, J lost 8 bases, and 13 bases lay in between. CDR3 length equals 14 residues. Germline V gene sequence: CDR1 MNHEY, CDR2 SVGAGI. CDR3 sequence: CASSYSWGDLGYTF. Here the CDR3 DNA reads TGTGCCAGCAGTTACTCGTGGGGGGATCTCGGCTACACCTTC.

This sequence joins TRBV4-2 and TRBJ2-7, with 10 bases lining up with TRBD1. Germline assignment: CDR1 LGHNA and CDR2 YNFKEQ. With V trimmed by 0 bases and J by 0 bases, 2 bases remained unmatched. The CDR3 loop spans 16 amino acids. The CDR3 nucleotides are TGTGCCAGCAGCCAAGATGGGACAGGGGTCTCCTACGAGCAGTACTTC. This gives the protein CASSQDGTGVSYEQYF.